This TCR beta chain came from a study of blood T cell repertoires in COVID-19. As handled by the study authors: Cell counts per sample came from amplifying reference gene primers. Produced via immunoSEQ multiplex PCR; TCRdb's table is partial and in-frame only. V and J calls and clone size are given by that table; D and trimming were obtained from the DNA. The table has 250,000 to 350,000 clones, around 85% seen once. The V end was cut by 8 bases, the J end by 0 bases, with 7 bases between. Germline assignment: CDR1 MNHEY and CDR2 SVGAGI. The CDR3 has 13 amino acids. Self-reported history from a screening survey and questionnaire set each donor's cohort. The study counted Cohort 3 donors as recovered given two negative PCRs, clearance, or symptom resolution.

The source material was PBMCs or T cells enriched from blood (not recorded which). The sequence derives from a woman in her 50s who had recovered from COVID-19. V and J are TRBV6-5 and TRBJ2-2, with D unclear. CDR3 DNA sequence: TGTGCCAGCGAGGAAGCGAACACCGGGGAGCTGTTTTTT. As protein: CASEEANTGELFF.